This T cell receptor (beta chain) derives from a study of blood T cell repertoires in COVID-19. Study-wide background: T cells, B-cell-depleted T cells, or PBMCs provided the cDNA or gDNA that served as material.

Assay: immunoSEQ multiplex PCR; the TCRdb copy retains only in-frame clones and omits some. Here the sample spans approximately 58,000 clones, about 81% being singletons. Germline lookup yields CDR1 SGHAT and CDR2 FQDESV (reference sequence). Losses at the gene ends were 4 bases for V and 4 bases for J; bases not matched to a gene: 7. The CDR3 loop spans 14 amino acids. Patients at the Seattle site were enrolled during active infection and followed longitudinally. Sequenced: peripheral blood. The V call is TRBV11-1, the J call TRBJ2-7; 7 bases fit TRBD2. The TCR was taken from a man aged 60-69 years with COVID-19, enrolled during active disease. The CDR3 sequence: CASSSREGIYEQYF. The CDR3 DNA reads TGTGCCAGCAGCTCGAGGGAGGGTATTTACGAGCAGTACTTC.